Presented here are 11 T cell receptor beta chains from one specimen sequenced in a study of T cells in Graves' hyperthyroidism and ophthalmopathy. TCR beta CDR3 regions were amplified from RNA. A first-round RT-PCR of the TCR CDR3 used the HTBI primer set. MiXCR, applied by TCRdb to the multiplex PCR reads, yields one record per CDR3 protein. This repertoire shows 500,000 to 750,000 distinct CDR3 sequences, 15% to 19% found once; its top ten account for around 7.8%. The sample consisted of blood. The source is a woman in her twenties or thirties with Graves' hyperthyroidism.

This clonotype was counted a few times. This chain's CDR3 is CASDETGGNYEQYF. As DNA, the CDR3 is TGCGCCAGCGACGAGACAGGGGGAAACTACGAGCAGTACTTC. This chain uses TRBV10-2 with TRBJ2-7, with 9 bases identical to TRBD1. This CDR3 spans 14 amino acids. Germline CDR1 WSHSY, CDR2 SAAADI. Germline trimming cut 8 bases from V and 3 bases from J; bases unmatched to any gene: 8.

A few counts support this clonotype. The gene calls are TRBV20-1 and TRBJ2-3, with 10 bases identical to TRBD2. After removal of 3 bases from V and 2 bases from J, the junction contained 8 bases not matched to a gene. The CDR3 has 16 residues. Germline CDR1 and CDR2: DFQATT and SNEGSKA (reference sequence). The CDR3 spells CSASRLAGAITDTQYF. CDR3 DNA sequence: TGCAGTGCTAGTCGCCTAGCGGGAGCTATCACAGATACGCAGTATTTT.

The chain uses TRBV24-1 and TRBJ2-1; the D is unclear. V lost 4 bases and J lost 7, with 19 bases in between. The germline CDR1 and CDR2 sequences are KGHDR and SFDVKD. This CDR3 comprises 16 residues. The CDR3 DNA reads TGTGCCACCAGTGACCCTCTTAGGCCAAGAAAGAATGAGCAGTTCTTC. Its translation: CATSDPLRPRKNEQFF.

Turning to this clonotype: A clone one base away is much larger, so this may be a read error. The chain employs TRBV27 and TRBJ2-7; 8 bases agree with TRBD1. The V gene's germline CDR1 is MNHEY and CDR2 SMNVEV (reference sequence). The CDR3 extends over 14 amino acids. V trimming: 4 bases; J trimming: 9 bases; junction bases outside the gene matches: 11. The CDR3 protein is CASSSPWAGGGQYF. Written as DNA, the CDR3 is TGTGCCAGCAGTTCGCCGTGGGCAGGGGGCGGGCAGTACTTC.

This chain joins TRBV27 and TRBJ2-1; no clear D gene. V dropped 6 bases and J dropped 12 bases, with 12 bases sitting between them. Germline lookup yields CDR1 MNHEY and CDR2 SMNVEV (reference sequence). This CDR3 has 11 residues. CDR3 in DNA: TGTGCCAGCAGGATGGGGTTGGTGCAGTTCTTC. As protein: CASRMGLVQFF.

This chain uses TRBV18 with TRBJ2-3; TRBD2 agrees at 8 bases. Germline V CDR1 and CDR2: KGHSH, LQKENI. The J segment lost 8 bases and the V segment lost 3 bases, leaving 10 bases of the junction unmatched. There are 15 residues in the CDR3. CDR3 region: CASSPQREFGGTQYF. DNA of the CDR3: TGTGCCAGCTCACCCCAGCGGGAGTTCGGGGGTACGCAGTATTTT.

The chain employs TRBV18 and TRBJ1-2; D remains ambiguous. The V and J ends lost 0 bases and 6 bases respectively, with 14 bases between them. The germline V gene encodes CDR1 KGHSH and CDR2 LQKENI. The CDR3 sequence is 15 residues long. The CDR3 coding sequence is TGTGCCAGCTCACCACCTTCACAACCAGCCGATGGCTACACCTTC. Its protein is CASSPPSQPADGYTF. The entire variable domain, with the rest obtained from reference TRBV18 and TRBJ1-2, is as follows: NAGVMQNPRHLVRRRGQEARLRCSPMKGHSHVYWYRQLPEEGLKFMVYLQKENIIDESGMPKERFSAEFPKEGPSILRIQQVVRGDSAAYFCASSPPSQPADGYTFGSGTRLTVV.

The chain joins TRBV5-1 to TRBJ2-2; D gene uncertain. This CDR3 has 15 amino acids. Between the trimmed V and J ends, which lost 4 bases and 0 bases, there was a span of 10 bases. CDR1 is SGHRS and CDR2 is YFSETQ in the germline V gene. CDR3 in DNA: TGCGCCAGCAGCGGAAGGGCGCCGAACACCGGGGAGCTGTTTTTT. Protein product: CASSGRAPNTGELFF.

The gene calls are TRBV24-1 and TRBJ2-2; D remains unclear. Germline V gene sequence: CDR1 KGHDR, CDR2 SFDVKD. The V end lost 4 bases, the J end lost 5 bases, and 7 bases lay between the germline ends. The CDR3 has 13 amino acids. In DNA, the CDR3 is TGTGCCACCAGTGAAGGGCAGACCGGGGAGCTGTTTTTT. Protein: CATSEGQTGELFF.

This clonotype was observed at least ten times. This chain connects TRBV20-1 to TRBJ1-1; unclear D gene. V was cut by 2 bases and J by 3 bases, with 7 bases left in between. The germline CDR1 and CDR2 sequences are DFQATT and SNEGSKA (reference sequence). This CDR3 has 12 amino acids. The CDR3 sequence is CSARKRDTEAFF. In nucleotides, the CDR3 is TGCAGTGCTAGAAAGAGGGACACTGAAGCTTTCTTT.

This clonotype was counted between two and nine times. The gene calls are TRBV5-4 and TRBJ2-3, with D maybe TRBD1 (5 bases). V lost 0 bases, J lost 0 bases, and 17 bases lay in between. Germline V gene sequence: CDR1 SGHNT, CDR2 YYREEE (reference sequence). CDR3 length: 18 residues. The CDR3 nucleotides read TGTGCCAGCAGCTTGGCCACGTCTCATGGGGCTAGCACAGATACGCAGTATTTT. Translating gives CASSLATSHGASTDTQYF.